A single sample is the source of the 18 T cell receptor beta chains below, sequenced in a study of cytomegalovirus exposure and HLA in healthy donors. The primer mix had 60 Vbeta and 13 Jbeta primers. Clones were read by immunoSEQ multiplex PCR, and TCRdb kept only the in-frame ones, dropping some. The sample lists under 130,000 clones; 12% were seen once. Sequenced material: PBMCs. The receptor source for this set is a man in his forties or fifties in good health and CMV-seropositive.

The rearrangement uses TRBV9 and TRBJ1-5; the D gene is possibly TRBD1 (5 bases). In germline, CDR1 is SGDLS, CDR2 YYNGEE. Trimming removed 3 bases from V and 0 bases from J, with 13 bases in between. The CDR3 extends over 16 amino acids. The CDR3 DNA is TGTGCCAGCAGCGCCCCAAGGGGTTATAGCAATCAGCCCCAGCATTTT. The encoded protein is CASSAPRGYSNQPQHF.

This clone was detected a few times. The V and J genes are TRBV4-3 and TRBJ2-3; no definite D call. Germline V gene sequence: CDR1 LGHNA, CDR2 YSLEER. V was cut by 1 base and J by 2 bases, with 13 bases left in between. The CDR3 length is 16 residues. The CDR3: CASSQVVPPPTDTQYF. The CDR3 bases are TGCGCCAGCAGCCAAGTAGTGCCGCCACCCACAGATACGCAGTATTTT.

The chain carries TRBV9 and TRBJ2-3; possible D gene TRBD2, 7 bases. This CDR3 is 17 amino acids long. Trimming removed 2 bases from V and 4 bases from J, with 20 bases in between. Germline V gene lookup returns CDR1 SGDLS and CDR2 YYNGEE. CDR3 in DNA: TGTGCCAGCAGCGTCAGGGGTGGGGGAGGGCCGTCAGATACGCAGTATTTT. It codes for CASSVRGGGGPSDTQYF. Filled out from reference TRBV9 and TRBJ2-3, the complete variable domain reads DSGVTQTPKHLITATGQRVTLRCSPRSGDLSVYWYQQSLDQGLQFLIQYYNGEERAKGNILERFSAQQFPDLHSELNLSSLELGDSALYFCASSVRGGGGPSDTQYFGPGTRLTVL.

CDR3 protein: CSARDKETQYF. The CDR3 DNA reads as TGCAGCGCCAGGGATAAAGAGACCCAGTACTTC. The chain recombines TRBV29-1 with TRBJ2-5, with a possible D match to TRBD1 (5 bases). The V end was cut by 7 bases, the J end by 3 bases, with 9 bases between. The CDR3 totals 11 residues. CDR1 and CDR2 (germline): SQVTM, ANQGSEA.

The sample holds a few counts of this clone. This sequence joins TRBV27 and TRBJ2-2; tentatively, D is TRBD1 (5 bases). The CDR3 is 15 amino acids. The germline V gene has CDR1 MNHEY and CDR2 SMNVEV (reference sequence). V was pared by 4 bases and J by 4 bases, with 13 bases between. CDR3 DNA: TGTGCCAGCAGTTCCTCAGGACAAGGCACCGGGGAGCTGTTTTTT. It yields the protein CASSSSGQGTGELFF.

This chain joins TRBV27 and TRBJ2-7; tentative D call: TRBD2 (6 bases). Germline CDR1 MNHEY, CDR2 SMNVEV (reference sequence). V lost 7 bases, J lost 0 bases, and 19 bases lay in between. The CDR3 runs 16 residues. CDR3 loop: CASNPTLARSSYEQYF. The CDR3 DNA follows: TGTGCCAGCAACCCTACACTAGCAAGAAGCTCCTACGAGCAGTACTTC.

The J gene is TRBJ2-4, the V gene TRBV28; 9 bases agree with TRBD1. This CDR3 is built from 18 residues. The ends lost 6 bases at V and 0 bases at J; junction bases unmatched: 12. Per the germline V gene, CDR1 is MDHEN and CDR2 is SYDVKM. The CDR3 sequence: CASSPGTGKDLAKNIQYF. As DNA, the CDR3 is TGTGCCAGCAGCCCCGGGACAGGGAAAGACCTAGCCAAAAACATTCAGTACTTC.

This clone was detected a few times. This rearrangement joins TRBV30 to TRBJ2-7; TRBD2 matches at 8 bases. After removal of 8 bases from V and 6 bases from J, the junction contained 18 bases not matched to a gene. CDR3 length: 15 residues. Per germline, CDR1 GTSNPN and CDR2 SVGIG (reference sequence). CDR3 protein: CAATTGLGIGFEQYF. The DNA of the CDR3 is TGTGCCGCCACCACGGGACTAGGTATAGGCTTCGAGCAGTACTTC.

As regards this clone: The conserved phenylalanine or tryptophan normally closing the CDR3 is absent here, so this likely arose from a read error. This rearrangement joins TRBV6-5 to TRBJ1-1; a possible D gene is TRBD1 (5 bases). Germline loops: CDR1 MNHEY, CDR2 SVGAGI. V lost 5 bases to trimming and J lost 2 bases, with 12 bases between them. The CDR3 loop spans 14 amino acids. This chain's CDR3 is CASSPRGENTEAFL. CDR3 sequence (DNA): TGTGCCAGCAGTCCCCGGGGGGAAAACACTGAAGCTTTCTTG.

DNA of the CDR3: TGTGCCAGTAGTATAAGGGACAGGGTTTATCCGCCCCAGCATTTT. This translates into CASSIRDRVYPPQHF. The gene calls are TRBV19 and TRBJ1-5; 9 bases are shared with TRBD1. The CDR3 length is 15 residues. Germline trimming cut 2 bases from V and 9 bases from J; bases unmatched to any gene: 8. Germline CDR1 and CDR2: LNHDA and SQIVND (reference sequence).

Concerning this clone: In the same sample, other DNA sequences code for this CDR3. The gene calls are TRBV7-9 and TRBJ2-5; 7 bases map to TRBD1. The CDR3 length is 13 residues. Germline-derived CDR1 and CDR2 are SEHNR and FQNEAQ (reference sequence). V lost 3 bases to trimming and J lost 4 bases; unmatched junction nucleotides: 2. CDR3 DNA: TGTGCCAGCAGCTTTAACAGGGGAGAGACCCAGTACTTC. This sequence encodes CASSFNRGETQYF.

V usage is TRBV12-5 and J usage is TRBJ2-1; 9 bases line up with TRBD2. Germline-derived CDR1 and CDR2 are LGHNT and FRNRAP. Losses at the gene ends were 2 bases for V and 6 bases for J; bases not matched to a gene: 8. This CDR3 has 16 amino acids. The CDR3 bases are TGTGCTAGTGGTTTGTACCAGGGACTAGCAGGCAATGAGCAGTTCTTC. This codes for CASGLYQGLAGNEQFF.

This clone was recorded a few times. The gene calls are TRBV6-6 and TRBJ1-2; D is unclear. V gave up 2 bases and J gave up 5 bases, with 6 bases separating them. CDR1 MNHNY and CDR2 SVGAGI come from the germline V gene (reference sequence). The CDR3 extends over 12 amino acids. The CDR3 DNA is TGTGCCAGCAGTTACGCGGGTTATGGCTACACCTTC. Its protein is CASSYAGYGYTF.

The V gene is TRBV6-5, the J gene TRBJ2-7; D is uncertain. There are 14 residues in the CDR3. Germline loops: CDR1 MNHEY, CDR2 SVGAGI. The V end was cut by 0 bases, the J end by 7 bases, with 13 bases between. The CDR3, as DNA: TGTGCCAGCAGTTACTCTCTAGGTTCTCGGGAGCAGTACTTC. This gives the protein CASSYSLGSREQYF.

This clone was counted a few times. CDR3 coding DNA: TGTGCCAGTAGTAAGGGGGAGAGCAATCAGCCCCAGCATTTT. Amino acid sequence: CASSKGESNQPQHF. This chain links TRBV19 with TRBJ1-5; maybe TRBD1 (6 bases). The CDR3 is made up of 14 amino acids. Germline values: CDR1 LNHDA, CDR2 SQIVND (reference sequence). The germline V and J ends were trimmed by 4 bases and 1 base, with 8 bases remaining between them. The full variable domain, in which reference TRBV19 and TRBJ1-5 provide the parts outside the CDR3, is DGGITQSPKYLFRKEGQNVTLSCEQNLNHDAMYWYRQDPGQGLRLIYYSQIVNDFQKGDIAEGYSVSREKKESFPLTVTSAQKNPTAFYLCASSKGESNQPQHFGDGTRLSIL.

Here the CDR3 reads CASSGGFLEDTQYF. The CDR3, as DNA: TGTGCCAGTAGTGGAGGGTTCCTTGAGGATACGCAGTATTTT. The V and J genes are TRBV19 and TRBJ2-3; possible D gene TRBD2, 6 bases. There are 14 residues in the CDR3. CDR1 LNHDA and CDR2 SQIVND come from the germline V gene (reference sequence). Deletions cut 5 bases from V and 6 bases from J, with 15 bases between.

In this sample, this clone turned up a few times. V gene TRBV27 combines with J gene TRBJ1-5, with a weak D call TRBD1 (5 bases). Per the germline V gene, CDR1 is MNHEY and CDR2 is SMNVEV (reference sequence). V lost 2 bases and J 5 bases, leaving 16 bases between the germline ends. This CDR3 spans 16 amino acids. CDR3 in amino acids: CASSLGGGRRHQPQHF. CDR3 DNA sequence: TGTGCCAGCAGTTTAGGGGGTGGGAGGAGGCATCAGCCCCAGCATTTT.

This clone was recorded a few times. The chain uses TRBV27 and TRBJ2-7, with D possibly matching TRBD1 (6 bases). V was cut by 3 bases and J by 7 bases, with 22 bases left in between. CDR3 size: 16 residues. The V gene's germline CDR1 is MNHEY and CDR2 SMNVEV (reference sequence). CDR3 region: CASSLTGHQAVREQYF. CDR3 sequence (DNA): TGTGCCAGCAGTTTGACAGGACATCAGGCCGTTCGGGAGCAGTACTTC.